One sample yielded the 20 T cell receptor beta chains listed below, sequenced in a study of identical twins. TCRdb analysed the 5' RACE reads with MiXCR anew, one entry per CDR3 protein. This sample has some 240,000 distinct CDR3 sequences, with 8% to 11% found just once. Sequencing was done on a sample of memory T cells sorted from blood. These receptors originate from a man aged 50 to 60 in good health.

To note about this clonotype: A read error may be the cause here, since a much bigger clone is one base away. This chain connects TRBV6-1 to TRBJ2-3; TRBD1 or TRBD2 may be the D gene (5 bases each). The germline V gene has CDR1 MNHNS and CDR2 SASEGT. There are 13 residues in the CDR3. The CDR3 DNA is TGTGCCAGCAACGAGGGGAAGGGGTATACGCACTATTTT. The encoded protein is CASNEGKGYTHYF.

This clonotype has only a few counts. CDR3 sequence reads: CASRSPAVEGETQYF. Written as DNA, the CDR3 is TGTGCCAGCAGGTCACCGGCAGTGGAAGGTGAGACCCAGTACTTC. The rearrangement joins TRBV28 to TRBJ2-5; unclear D gene. The CDR3 spans 15 residues. Trimming removed 6 bases from V and 5 bases from J, with 19 bases in between. Germline V lookup: CDR1 MDHEN, CDR2 SYDVKM.

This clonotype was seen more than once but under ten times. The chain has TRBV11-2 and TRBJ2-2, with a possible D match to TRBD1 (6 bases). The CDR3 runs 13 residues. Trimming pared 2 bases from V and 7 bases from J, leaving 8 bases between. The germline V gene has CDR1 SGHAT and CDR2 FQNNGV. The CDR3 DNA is TGTGCCAGCAGCTTAAACAGGGTCGGGGAGCTGTTTTTT. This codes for CASSLNRVGELFF.

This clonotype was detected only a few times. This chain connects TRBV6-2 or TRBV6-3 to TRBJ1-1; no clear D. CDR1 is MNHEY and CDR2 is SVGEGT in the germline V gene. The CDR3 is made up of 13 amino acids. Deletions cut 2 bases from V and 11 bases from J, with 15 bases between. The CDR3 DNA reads TGTGCCAGCAGTTACCCCCGCTCACTGATGGCTTTCTTT. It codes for CASSYPRSLMAFF.

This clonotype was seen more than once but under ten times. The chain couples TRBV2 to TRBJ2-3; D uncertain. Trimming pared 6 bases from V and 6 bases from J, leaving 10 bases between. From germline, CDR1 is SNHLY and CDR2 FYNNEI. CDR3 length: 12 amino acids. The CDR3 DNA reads TGTGCCAGCAGGCTCCGAACGGATACGCAGTATTTT. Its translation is CASRLRTDTQYF.

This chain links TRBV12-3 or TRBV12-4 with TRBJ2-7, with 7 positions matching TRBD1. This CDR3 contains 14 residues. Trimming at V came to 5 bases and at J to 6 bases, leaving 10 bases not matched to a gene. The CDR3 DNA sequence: TGTGCCAGCAGTCAGGACAGGCAGGGGCTCGAGCAGTACTTC. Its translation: CASSQDRQGLEQYF.

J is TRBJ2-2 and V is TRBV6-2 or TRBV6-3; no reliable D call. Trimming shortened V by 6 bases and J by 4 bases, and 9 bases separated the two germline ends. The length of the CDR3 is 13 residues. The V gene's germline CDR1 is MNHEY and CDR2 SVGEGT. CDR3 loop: CASRQTSTGELFF. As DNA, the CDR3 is TGTGCCAGCAGGCAGACCTCCACCGGGGAGCTGTTTTTT.

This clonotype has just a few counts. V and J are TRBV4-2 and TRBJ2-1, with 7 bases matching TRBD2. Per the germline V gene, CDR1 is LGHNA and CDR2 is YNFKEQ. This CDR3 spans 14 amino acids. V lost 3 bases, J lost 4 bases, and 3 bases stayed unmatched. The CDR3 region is CASSHSGSYNEQFF. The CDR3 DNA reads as TGTGCCAGCAGCCATAGCGGGTCATACAATGAGCAGTTCTTC.

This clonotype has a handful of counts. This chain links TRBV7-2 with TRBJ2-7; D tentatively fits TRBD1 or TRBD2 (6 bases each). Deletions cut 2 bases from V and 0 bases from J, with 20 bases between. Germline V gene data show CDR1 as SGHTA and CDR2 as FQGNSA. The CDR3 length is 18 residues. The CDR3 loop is CASSLSAGDGRVSYEQYF. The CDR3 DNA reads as TGTGCCAGCAGCTTATCGGCAGGGGACGGGAGAGTCTCCTACGAGCAGTACTTC.

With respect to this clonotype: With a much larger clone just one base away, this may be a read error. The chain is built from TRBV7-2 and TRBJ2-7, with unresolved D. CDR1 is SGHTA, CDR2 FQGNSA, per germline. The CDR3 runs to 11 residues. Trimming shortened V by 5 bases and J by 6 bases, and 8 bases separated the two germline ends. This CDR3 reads CASSEKCEQYF. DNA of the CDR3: TGTGCCAGCAGCGAAAAGTGCGAGCAGTACTTC.

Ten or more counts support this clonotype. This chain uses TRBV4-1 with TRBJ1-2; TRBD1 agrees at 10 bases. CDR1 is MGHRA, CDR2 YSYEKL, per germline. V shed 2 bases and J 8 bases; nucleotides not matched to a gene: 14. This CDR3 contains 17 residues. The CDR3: CASSQSSWDRGIDGYTF. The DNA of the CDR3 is TGCGCCAGCAGCCAATCTTCCTGGGACAGGGGAATTGACGGCTACACCTTC.

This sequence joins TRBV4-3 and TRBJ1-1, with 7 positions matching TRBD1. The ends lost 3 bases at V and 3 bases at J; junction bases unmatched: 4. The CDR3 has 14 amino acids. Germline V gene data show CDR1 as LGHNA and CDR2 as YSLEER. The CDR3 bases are TGCGCCAGCAGCCAGACAGGGTATGACACTGAAGCTTTCTTT. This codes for CASSQTGYDTEAFF.

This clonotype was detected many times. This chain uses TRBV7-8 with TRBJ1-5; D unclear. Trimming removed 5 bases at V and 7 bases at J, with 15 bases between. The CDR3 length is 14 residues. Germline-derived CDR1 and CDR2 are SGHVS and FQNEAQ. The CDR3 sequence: CASSPQRLGQPQHF. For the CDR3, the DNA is TGTGCCAGCAGCCCCCAAAGGTTGGGACAGCCCCAGCATTTT.

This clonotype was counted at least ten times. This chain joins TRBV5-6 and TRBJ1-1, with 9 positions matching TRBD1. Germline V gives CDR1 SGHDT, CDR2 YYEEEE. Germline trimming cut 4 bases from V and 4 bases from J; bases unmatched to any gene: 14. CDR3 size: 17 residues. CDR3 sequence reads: CASSLFAGTGWTTEAFF. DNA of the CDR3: TGTGCCAGCAGCCTATTCGCAGGGACAGGGTGGACCACTGAAGCTTTCTTT.

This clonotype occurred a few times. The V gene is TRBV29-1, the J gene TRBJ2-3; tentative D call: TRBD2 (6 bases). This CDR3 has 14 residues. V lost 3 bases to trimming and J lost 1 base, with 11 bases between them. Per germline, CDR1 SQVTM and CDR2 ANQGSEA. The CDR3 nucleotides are TGCAGCGTTGAGTCTAGCGAGGGCACAGATACGCAGTATTTT. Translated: CSVESSEGTDTQYF.

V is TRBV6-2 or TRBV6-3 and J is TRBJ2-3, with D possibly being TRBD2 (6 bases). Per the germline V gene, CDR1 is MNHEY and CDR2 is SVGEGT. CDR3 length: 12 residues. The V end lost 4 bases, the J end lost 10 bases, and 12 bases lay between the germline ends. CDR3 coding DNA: TGTGCCAGCAGTTTCACCGGGAGATCGCAGTATTTT. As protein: CASSFTGRSQYF.

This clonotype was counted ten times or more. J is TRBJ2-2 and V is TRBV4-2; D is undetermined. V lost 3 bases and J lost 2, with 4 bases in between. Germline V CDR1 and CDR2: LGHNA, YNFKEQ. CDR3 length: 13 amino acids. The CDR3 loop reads CASSQGNTGELFF. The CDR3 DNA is TGTGCCAGCAGCCAGGGAAACACCGGGGAGCTGTTTTTT.

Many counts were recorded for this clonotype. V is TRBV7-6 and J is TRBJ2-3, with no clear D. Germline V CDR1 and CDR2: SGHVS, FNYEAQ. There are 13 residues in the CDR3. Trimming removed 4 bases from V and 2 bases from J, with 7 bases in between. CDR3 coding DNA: TGTGCCAGCAGCTACCACTCCACAGATACGCAGTATTTT. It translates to CASSYHSTDTQYF.

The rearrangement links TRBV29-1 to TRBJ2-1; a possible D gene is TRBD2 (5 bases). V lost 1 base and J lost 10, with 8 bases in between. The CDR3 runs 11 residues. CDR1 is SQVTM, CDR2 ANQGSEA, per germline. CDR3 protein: CSVEVWREQFF. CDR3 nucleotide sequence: TGCAGCGTTGAAGTGTGGAGGGAGCAGTTCTTC.

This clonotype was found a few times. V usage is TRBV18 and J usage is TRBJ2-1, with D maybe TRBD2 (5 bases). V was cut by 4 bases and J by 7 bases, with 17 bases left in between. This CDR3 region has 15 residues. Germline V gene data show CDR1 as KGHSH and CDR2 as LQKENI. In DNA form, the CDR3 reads TGTGCCAGCTCACGCTGGCTCCCCCGGGAAAATGAGCAGTTCTTC. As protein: CASSRWLPRENEQFF.